This T cell receptor (beta chain) originates from a study of cytomegalovirus exposure and HLA in healthy donors. Libraries were prepared by immunoSEQ multiplex PCR; TCRdb keeps only in-frame clonotypes and omits some of them. This table has 100,000 to 150,000 clones, around 95% appearing once. CDR1 is GTSNPN and CDR2 is SVGIG in the germline V gene (reference sequence). The V end was cut by 1 base, the J end by 5 bases, with 14 bases between. The CDR3 sequence is 14 residues long. Material for sequencing was PBMCs. This sequence joins TRBV30 and TRBJ2-5; a possible D gene is TRBD2 (5 bases). This TCR came from a man between 18 and 29 years old in good health and CMV-seronegative. This CDR3 is CAWSASGRRETQYF. CDR3 DNA: TGTGCCTGGAGTGCAAGCGGCCGGAGGGAGACCCAGTACTTC.